The clone carrying this TCR beta chain was seen a few times. CDR1 is SGHRS and CDR2 is YFSETQ in the germline V gene. The CDR3 extends over 13 amino acids. Deletions cut 0 bases from V and 8 bases from J, with 6 bases between. This entry is derived from a study of blood T cell repertoires in COVID-19. Study-level information: PBMCs, B-cell-depleted T cells, or T cells were the source of the cDNA or gDNA that made up the material.

The age range of participants was about 18 to 95 years, with residence in about two dozen US areas. In the authors' workflow: The authors estimated nucleated cell counts from reference gene primer amplification. The table came from immunoSEQ multiplex PCR; TCRdb's copy has only in-frame clones and leaves some out. The DNA gave D and trimming, while V, J and clone size come from that table. Here the sample spans fewer than 150,000 clones, roughly 84% being singletons. The chain couples TRBV5-1 to TRBJ1-6; D is undetermined. Sequencing was carried out using PBMCs or T cells enriched from blood (not recorded which). This clonotype originated in a man aged 50 to 59 in a cohort exposed to, infected with or recovered from COVID-19 (not recorded which). The CDR3: CASSLEADSPLHF. For the CDR3, the DNA is TGCGCCAGCAGCTTGGAGGCGGATTCACCCCTCCACTTT.